The 8 T cell receptor beta chains presented below share a single source sample, sequenced in a study of blood T cell repertoires in COVID-19. Repertoires were generated with immunoSEQ multiplex PCR, while TCRdb's copy carries only in-frame clones and drops some. The data show about 67,000 clones, 80% to 90% seen once. Sequencing was done on a sample of peripheral blood. These receptors were collected from a man in his fifties with active COVID-19.

The chain carries TRBV27 and TRBJ2-1; 10 positions match TRBD2. Germline V gene lookup returns CDR1 MNHEY and CDR2 SMNVEV (reference sequence). CDR3 size: 16 residues. V shed 5 bases and J 4 bases; nucleotides not matched to a gene: 8. The CDR3 region has the DNA TGTGCCAGCAGTACCTATAGCGGGGGGTTGTACAATGAGCAGTTCTTC. Its protein product is CASSTYSGGLYNEQFF.

This chain connects TRBV14 to TRBJ1-2, with D maybe TRBD1 (5 bases). Germline V gene data show CDR1 as SGHDN and CDR2 as FVKESK. Trimming removed 0 bases from V and 7 bases from J, with 15 bases in between. The CDR3 sequence is 15 residues long. The CDR3 region is CASSQDYGGVRGYTF. The CDR3 nucleotides are TGTGCCAGCAGCCAAGATTACGGGGGTGTTCGTGGCTACACCTTC.

The V call is TRBV5-4, the J call TRBJ2-1; 9 bases are shared with TRBD2. Losses at the gene ends were 2 bases for V and 2 bases for J; bases not matched to a gene: 2. CDR3 length equals 15 residues. Germline loops: CDR1 SGHNT, CDR2 YYREEE (reference sequence). CDR3 residues: CASSLGGRAYNEQFF. In nucleotides, the CDR3 is TGTGCCAGCAGCTTAGGCGGGAGGGCCTACAATGAGCAGTTCTTC.

This clone was observed a single time. This chain joins TRBV2 and TRBJ2-4; D is possibly TRBD2 (6 bases). The CDR3 contains 16 residues. V lost 4 bases to trimming and J lost 1 base, with 14 bases between them. Germline V gives CDR1 SNHLY, CDR2 FYNNEI. The CDR3 DNA sequence: TGTGCCAGCAGTGGTCTAGCGCGAGCGGCCAAAAACATTCAGTACTTC. Translated, it gives CASSGLARAAKNIQYF.

This clone has only a few counts. The chain couples TRBV5-1 to TRBJ2-1; TRBD2 matches 11 bases. Germline V gene sequence: CDR1 SGHRS, CDR2 YFSETQ. The CDR3 has 16 residues. V lost 0 bases to trimming and J lost 2 bases; unmatched junction nucleotides: 1. The CDR3 DNA is TGCGCCAGCAGCTTGGATAGCGGGAGGGCCTACAATGAGCAGTTCTTC. Its protein is CASSLDSGRAYNEQFF. The full variable domain, its missing parts supplied by reference TRBV5-1 and TRBJ2-1, is KAGVTQTPRYLIKTRGQQVTLSCSPISGHRSVSWYQQTPGQGLQFLFEYFSETQRNKGNFPGRFSGRQFSNSRSEMNVSTLELGDSALYLCASSLDSGRAYNEQFFGPGTRLTVL.

The chain couples TRBV19 to TRBJ2-2; D gene unclear. CDR3 length: 16 residues. The germline V and J ends were trimmed by 6 bases and 0 bases, with 14 bases remaining between them. CDR1 is LNHDA and CDR2 is SQIVND in the germline V gene (reference sequence). Written as DNA, the CDR3 is TGTGCCAGTAGGGCAGGCCGTACCTCGAACACCGGGGAGCTGTTTTTT. Translating gives CASRAGRTSNTGELFF.

V is TRBV3-1 (or the pseudogene TRBV3-2) and J is TRBJ2-1; maybe TRBD1 (5 bases). With 4 bases removed from V and 9 bases from J, the gap between germline ends came to 10 bases. The CDR3 consists of 12 residues. CDR1 is LGHDT, CDR2 YNNKEL, per germline (reference sequence). The chain's CDR3 is CASSPQRGEQFF. The DNA for the CDR3 is TGTGCCAGCAGCCCTCAAAGGGGTGAGCAGTTCTTC.

The chain uses TRBV7-2 and TRBJ1-4; TRBD1 matches 10 bases. The CDR3 covers 15 residues. CDR1 and CDR2 (germline): SGHTA, FQGNSA. Trimming at V came to 4 bases and at J to 11 bases, leaving 10 bases not matched to a gene. As DNA, the CDR3 is TGTGCCAGCAGCTCGGGGTCCCGGGACAGGGGTAAACTGTTTTTT. Protein: CASSSGSRDRGKLFF.